The next 19 T cell receptor beta chains were all read from a single sample in a study of CD8 T cells in ankylosing spondylitis. Study-level points and caveats: Characteristic of ankylosing spondylitis blood, it appeared, was a TCR beta motif comprising fewer than 10 highly homologous variants.

Antigen specificity for these receptors is unknown. TCRdb re-derived calls from the 5' RACE reads in MiXCR, one entry per CDR3 protein. The top ten clones hold 15% to 20% of a sample with 670,000 or so distinct CDR3 sequences, under 20% of them seen once. Sample: blood, either unsorted or a sorted T cell fraction (not recorded which). Receptors originate from a male donor with ankylosing spondylitis.

This chain uses TRBV20-1 with TRBJ2-2, with 10 bases aligning to TRBD2. V gave up 3 bases and J gave up 7 bases; unmatched junction bases: 8. From germline, CDR1 is DFQATT and CDR2 SNEGSKA (reference sequence). The CDR3 extends over 15 amino acids. This CDR3 reads CSARSSGGAIGELFF. CDR3 DNA sequence: TGCAGTGCTAGGTCCAGCGGGGGGGCCATCGGGGAGCTGTTTTTT.

The CDR3 loop is CASSWPRGSTYNEQFF. The CDR3 nucleotides read TGTGCCAGCAGCTGGCCCCGGGGATCAACCTACAATGAGCAGTTCTTC. J is TRBJ2-1 and V is TRBV5-6; maybe TRBD2 (5 bases). The CDR3 sequence is 16 residues long. CDR1 is SGHDT, CDR2 YYEEEE, per germline. Trimming cost V 3 bases and J 2 bases, with 15 bases left between them. Filled out from reference TRBV5-6 and TRBJ2-1, the complete variable domain reads DAGVTQSPTHLIKTRGQQVTLRCSPKSGHDTVSWYQQALGQGPQFIFQYYEEEERQRGNFPDRFSGHQFPNYSSELNVNALLLGDSALYLCASSWPRGSTYNEQFFGPGTRLTVL.

This chain connects TRBV29-1 to TRBJ1-1, with D maybe TRBD1 (6 bases). The CDR3 extends over 12 amino acids. V lost 2 bases, J lost 8 bases, and 12 bases lay in between. Germline V gene sequence: CDR1 SQVTM, CDR2 ANQGSEA. CDR3 sequence (DNA): TGCAGCGTTGAAACTCAAACAGGGGAAGCTTTCTTT. Translated: CSVETQTGEAFF.

This clonotype is a singleton in its sample. The chain carries TRBV5-1 and TRBJ1-1; the match to TRBD1 covers 8 bases. Germline-derived CDR1 and CDR2 are SGHRS and YFSETQ. V was clipped by 1 base and J by 6 bases; unmatched bases: 8. The CDR3 contains 15 residues. The CDR3: CASSLQGAVLSEAFF. The CDR3, as DNA: TGCGCCAGCAGCTTGCAGGGGGCAGTTCTCTCTGAAGCTTTCTTT.

This clonotype was seen a handful of times. The V call is TRBV25-1, the J call TRBJ1-4; the D gene is possibly TRBD1 (6 bases). Germline V gene sequence: CDR1 MGHDK, CDR2 SYGVNS. The ends were cut back, 5 bases at V and 5 bases at J, with 12 bases in the middle. This CDR3 is 14 amino acids long. CDR3 region: CASSWGGLNEKLFF. The CDR3 DNA is TGTGCCAGCAGTTGGGGGGGCTTGAATGAAAAACTGTTTTTT.

This clonotype was detected only a few times. The chain uses TRBV20-1 and TRBJ2-3; TRBD2 matches 7 bases. CDR1 is DFQATT, CDR2 SNEGSKA, per germline (reference sequence). The V segment lost 2 bases and the J segment 4 bases; nucleotides outside the gene matches: 12. The CDR3 is 16 residues long. The CDR3 nucleotides are TGCAGTGCTAGACCTCTAGCGGTAGTGGAGGCAGATACGCAGTATTTT. Encoded protein: CSARPLAVVEADTQYF.

This clonotype showed up just a few times. This sequence joins TRBV28 and TRBJ1-1, with TRBD1 matching over 7 bases. CDR3 size: 14 residues. The V segment lost 6 bases and the J segment 4 bases; nucleotides outside the gene matches: 8. Germline V gives CDR1 MDHEN, CDR2 SYDVKM. The CDR3 nucleotides read TGTGCCAGCAGACCACCGACAGGGTTCACTGAAGCTTTCTTT. This gives the protein CASRPPTGFTEAFF.

The rearrangement uses TRBV20-1 and TRBJ1-5, with 7 bases that match TRBD1. Looked up from germline, CDR1 is DFQATT and CDR2 is SNEGSKA (reference sequence). V dropped 1 base and J dropped 3; count of bases not matched to a gene: 3. CDR3 size: 14 residues. CDR3 residues: CSARGDSLNQPQHF. DNA of the CDR3: TGCAGTGCTAGAGGGGACAGCCTCAATCAGCCCCAGCATTTT.

The CDR3 spells CASSPPDYEQYF. The CDR3 DNA follows: TGTGCCAGCAGCCCCCCGGACTACGAGCAGTACTTC. The V and J genes are TRBV7-9 and TRBJ2-7, with D unclear. V was cut by 5 bases and J by 3 bases, with 8 bases left in between. CDR1 and CDR2 (germline): SEHNR, FQNEAQ (reference sequence). This CDR3 is 12 amino acids long.

The table lists this clonotype with many counts. The chain combines TRBV5-1 with TRBJ2-3; D not resolved. Trimming stripped 0 bases from V and 4 bases from J, with 6 bases between. CDR1 and CDR2 from the germline V gene are SGHRS and YFSETQ. There are 13 residues in the CDR3. In DNA form, the CDR3 reads TGCGCCAGCAGCTTGGGATCTTCAGATACGCAGTATTTT. Amino acids: CASSLGSSDTQYF.

This clonotype was seen repeatedly, ten times or more. The rearrangement links TRBV29-1 to TRBJ2-3; D gene ambiguous. Germline loops: CDR1 SQVTM, CDR2 ANQGSEA. V shed 4 bases and J shed 6 bases, with 5 bases lying between them. This CDR3 has 10 residues. The DNA for the CDR3 is TGCAGCGTTGGCGCGGATACGCAGTATTTT. It specifies CSVGADTQYF.

Only a few counts were recorded for this clonotype. V gene TRBV7-9 combines with J gene TRBJ2-1; a weak D match, TRBD2 (6 bases). In germline, CDR1 is SEHNR, CDR2 FQNEAQ (reference sequence). V lost 1 base and J 9 bases, leaving 13 bases between the germline ends. The CDR3 contains 14 residues. The CDR3 protein is CASSLVGGIGEQFF. In nucleotides, the CDR3 is TGTGCCAGCAGCTTAGTTGGCGGGATCGGTGAGCAGTTCTTC.

This chain links TRBV5-6 with TRBJ2-1, with D uncertain. V lost 0 bases to trimming and J lost 0 bases, with 10 bases between them. The CDR3 sequence is 16 residues long. Germline CDR1 reads SGHDT; CDR2 reads YYEEEE. In DNA, the CDR3 is TGTGCCAGCAGCTTGGAACTAAGGTACTCCTACAATGAGCAGTTCTTC. The encoded protein is CASSLELRYSYNEQFF.

This clonotype was seen a handful of times. This chain uses TRBV20-1 with TRBJ2-5, with TRBD1 matching 8 bases. The CDR3 is made up of 15 amino acids. Germline V gene lookup returns CDR1 DFQATT and CDR2 SNEGSKA (reference sequence). The trim removed 2 bases at V and 2 bases at J, leaving 7 bases unmatched. Written as DNA, the CDR3 is TGCAGTGCTAGACATCCCAGGGGGCCTCAAGAGACCCAGTACTTC. This sequence encodes CSARHPRGPQETQYF.

This clonotype showed up just a few times. V gene TRBV14 combines with J gene TRBJ1-3; D gene uncertain. CDR1 is SGHDN, CDR2 FVKESK, per germline. V was trimmed by 0 bases and J by 0 bases, leaving 12 bases between them. The CDR3 covers 17 residues. CDR3 nucleotide sequence: TGTGCCAGCAGCCAAGATGGGCGGCGGAGCTCTGGAAACACCATATATTTT. The encoded protein is CASSQDGRRSSGNTIYF.

The sample holds a few counts of this clonotype. The chain is built from TRBV5-6 and TRBJ1-5; 7 bases fit TRBD1. This CDR3 has 16 amino acids. Germline V gene lookup returns CDR1 SGHDT and CDR2 YYEEEE. V dropped 2 bases and J dropped 1; count of bases not matched to a gene: 6. CDR3 in DNA: TGTGCCAGCAGCTTAAGCGGGACAGCCAGCAATCAGCCCCAGCATTTT. This gives the protein CASSLSGTASNQPQHF.

This chain joins TRBV6-4 and TRBJ1-1; TRBD1 is a possible D gene (5 bases). Between the trimmed V and J ends, which lost 6 bases and 4 bases, there was a span of 15 bases. CDR1 and CDR2 (germline): MRHNA, SNTAGT. The CDR3 is 14 amino acids. CDR3 in amino acids: CASRDRPGGTEAFF. The CDR3 bases are TGTGCCAGCAGGGACCGTCCGGGGGGCACTGAAGCTTTCTTT.

This chain joins TRBV18 and TRBJ1-2; D not certain. The germline V gene has CDR1 KGHSH and CDR2 LQKENI. The V gene lost 5 bases and the J gene lost 7 bases, with 11 bases spanning the gap. The CDR3 consists of 12 residues. The chain's CDR3 is CASSFQRSGYTF. The CDR3 nucleotides are TGTGCCAGCTCATTTCAGAGATCTGGCTACACCTTC. Complete variable domain (other parts from reference TRBV18 and TRBJ1-2): NAGVMQNPRHLVRRRGQEARLRCSPMKGHSHVYWYRQLPEEGLKFMVYLQKENIIDESGMPKERFSAEFPKEGPSILRIQQVVRGDSAAYFCASSFQRSGYTFGSGTRLTVV.

The chain recombines TRBV4-1 with TRBJ2-1; 7 positions agree with TRBD2. Germline trimming cut 7 bases from V and 1 base from J; bases unmatched to any gene: 4. Germline values: CDR1 MGHRA, CDR2 YSYEKL. The CDR3 extends over 14 amino acids. The CDR3 sequence is CASKRGSSYNEQFF. As DNA, the CDR3 is TGCGCCAGCAAGCGGGGTTCGTCCTACAATGAGCAGTTCTTC.